This TCR beta chain derives from a study of cytomegalovirus exposure and HLA in healthy donors. The CDR3 is made up of 17 amino acids. Germline V lookup: CDR1 MNHEY, CDR2 SMNVEV (reference sequence). The ends lost 2 bases at V and 4 bases at J; junction bases unmatched: 7. The repertoire was sequenced with immunoSEQ multiplex PCR; TCRdb's copy has only in-frame clones and lacks some. Of 220,000 or so clones in the sample, about nine tenths are singletons; the top ten hold approximately 2%. V is TRBV27 and J is TRBJ2-1; TRBD2 matches 11 bases. The sample comprised PBMCs. The source of this sequence is a woman between 18 and 30 years old in good health and CMV-seropositive. The DNA of the CDR3 is TGTGCCAGCAGTTTAGGTCTAGCGGGAGGCCTATACAATGAGCAGTTCTTC. Residues: CASSLGLAGGLYNEQFF.